Below, 8 T cell receptor beta chains from the same sample are listed, as sequenced in a study of T-cell reconstitution after alpha-beta-depleted transplantation in children (dated by TCRdb to about 2016). Library method: PCR. The sample was run on an Illumina HiSeq 2500. Molecular barcoding was employed in the preparation of TCR libraries, with unique molecular identifiers being used to normalize TCRbeta repertoire quantification. The public sequencing data were trimmed at Q25 with fastp and processed into clonotypes with MiXCR by TCRdb, which kept only in-frame beta chains. Each CDR3 protein appears once, grouped with its most common genes and DNA. For this sample the table gives about 870,000 distinct CDR3 sequences, of which under 20% were detected only once. The ten largest clones capture roughly 5% of the sample. Read against the paper, the sample's treatment or condition label means: allogeneic hematopoietic cell transplantation with graft depleted of TCRalphabeta T cells and CD19 B cells.

The sample in question was PBMCs, mostly from graft donor cells, obtained 360 days after TCRalphabeta/CD19-depleted stem cell transplant. Receptors originate from a male patient between 10 and 17 years old who had a stem cell transplant for acute lymphoblastic leukemia, so the T cells may come from the graft donor.

This clonotype was detected many times. The V gene is TRBV20-1, the J gene TRBJ2-7, with D possibly matching TRBD2 (6 bases). Germline V gene sequence: CDR1 DFQATT, CDR2 SNEGSKA (reference sequence). V was cut by 6 bases and J by 2 bases, with 11 bases left in between. This CDR3 has 12 amino acids. CDR3 in amino acids: CSAARGTYEQYF. CDR3 DNA sequence: TGCAGTGCCGCGCGGGGAACCTACGAGCAGTACTTC.

This clonotype has just a few counts. The chain employs TRBV12-3 or TRBV12-4 and TRBJ2-7; D is unclear. Trimming stripped 2 bases from V and 0 bases from J, with 11 bases between. The CDR3 is made up of 15 amino acids. Here the CDR3 DNA reads TGTGCCAGCAGTTTAATTGAAAAGAGCTCCTACGAGCAGTACTTC. Protein: CASSLIEKSSYEQYF.

This clonotype was recorded a few times. V and J are TRBV12-3 or TRBV12-4 and TRBJ1-1; possible D gene TRBD1, 5 bases. V lost 5 bases and J 11 bases, leaving 21 bases between the germline ends. This CDR3 spans 14 amino acids. The CDR3 nucleotides read TGTGCCAGCAGTCGGCTGGGGCGGTCCAGACCGGCTTTCTTT. It codes for CASSRLGRSRPAFF.

This clonotype was seen at least ten times. This rearrangement joins TRBV24-1 to TRBJ2-7; D remains ambiguous. V lost 7 bases and J lost 3, with 6 bases in between. Germline V gene lookup returns CDR1 KGHDR and CDR2 SFDVKD. The CDR3 runs 11 residues. DNA for the CDR3: TGTGCCACCAGCACTTTCTACGAGCAGTACTTC. Residues: CATSTFYEQYF.

This chain joins TRBV7-7 and TRBJ2-7; no clear D gene. V shed 1 base and J shed 3 bases, with 13 bases lying between them. The CDR3 loop spans 15 amino acids. Per the germline V gene, CDR1 is SSHAT and CDR2 is FNYEAQ (reference sequence). CDR3 loop: CASSLGPIGDYEQYF. The CDR3 DNA reads TGTGCCAGCAGCTTAGGCCCCATTGGCGACTACGAGCAGTACTTC.

This clonotype was counted a few times. The rearrangement joins TRBV20-1 to TRBJ2-7; the D gene is possibly TRBD1 (5 bases). This CDR3 contains 14 residues. The germline V gene encodes CDR1 DFQATT and CDR2 SNEGSKA (reference sequence). Trimming took off 1 base at V and 3 bases at J, with 13 bases between the two ends. The CDR3 DNA is TGCAGTGCTAGAGCTAACGGTGACAGCTACGAGCAGTACTTC. Residues: CSARANGDSYEQYF.

V usage is TRBV20-1 and J usage is TRBJ2-7, with 7 positions matching TRBD2. Germline V gene sequence: CDR1 DFQATT, CDR2 SNEGSKA (reference sequence). The trim removed 3 bases at V and 9 bases at J, leaving 17 bases unmatched. The CDR3 covers 15 residues. CDR3 loop: CSARGGAGAQYRQYF. In DNA form, the CDR3 reads TGCAGTGCTAGGGGCGGGGCGGGAGCTCAATATCGGCAGTACTTC.

The chain couples TRBV3-1 to TRBJ2-7, with 7 positions matching TRBD1. V gave up 6 bases and J gave up 1 base; unmatched junction bases: 9. Germline CDR1 LGHDT, CDR2 YNNKEL (reference sequence). The CDR3 consists of 15 residues. The CDR3 DNA is TGTGCCAGCAGGCTGAGACAGGGTGTTTCCTACGAGCAGTACTTC. This codes for CASRLRQGVSYEQYF.